This entry lists 26 T cell receptor beta chains sequenced from one sample in a study of cytotoxic CD8 clonotypes in ibrutinib-treated CLL. Sequenced by immunoSEQ multiplex PCR; TCRdb stores in-frame clones only, minus some. The sample has 100,000 to 150,000 clones, around 85% seen once; the top ten hold about 2.1%. The material sequenced was PBMCs, taken after 24 months of ibrutinib treatment. The receptors were gathered from a human donor with chronic lymphocytic leukemia.

The chain couples TRBV2 to TRBJ1-2; maybe TRBD1 (6 bases). The V end lost 7 bases, the J end lost 8 bases, and 17 bases lay between the germline ends. From germline, CDR1 is SNHLY and CDR2 FYNNEI. The CDR3 consists of 13 residues. CDR3: CASNRDSLRGYTF. CDR3 in DNA: TGTGCCAGCAACAGGGATTCTCTCCGAGGCTACACCTTC.

The chain links TRBV7-3 to TRBJ2-5; no firm D call. V lost 10 bases and J 2 bases, leaving 14 bases between the germline ends. CDR1 is SGHTA, CDR2 FQGTGA, per germline. The CDR3 spans 13 residues. Here the CDR3 reads CATAPGPQETQYF. The DNA for the CDR3 is TGTGCCACCGCCCCCGGGCCGCAAGAGACCCAGTACTTC.

This clone has more than one count but fewer than ten. The J gene is TRBJ1-2, the V gene TRBV7-9, with 7 nucleotides matching TRBD1. From germline, CDR1 is SEHNR and CDR2 FQNEAQ (reference sequence). The CDR3 covers 13 residues. The J segment lost 9 bases and the V segment lost 1 base, leaving 5 bases of the junction unmatched. The DNA for the CDR3 is TGTGCCAGCAGCTTAGGACAGGGAACGAGCTACACCTTC. Its translation: CASSLGQGTSYTF. Drawing the rest from reference TRBV7-9 and TRBJ1-2, the complete variable domain is DTGVSQNPRHKITKRGQNVTFRCDPISEHNRLYWYRQTLGQGPEFLTYFQNEAQLEKSRLLSDRFSAERPKGSFSTLEIQRTEQGDSAMYLCASSLGQGTSYTFGSGTRLTVV.

This clone appeared once. V is TRBV7-9 and J is TRBJ1-5, with D uncertain. V was pared by 1 base and J by 4 bases, with 11 bases between. Per the germline V gene, CDR1 is SEHNR and CDR2 is FQNEAQ (reference sequence). CDR3 length: 15 residues. The CDR3 is CASSLGSQPNQPQHF. For the CDR3, the DNA is TGTGCCAGCAGCTTAGGTTCTCAGCCAAATCAGCCCCAGCATTTT.

V usage is TRBV28 and J usage is TRBJ2-5, with TRBD2 identical over 14 bases. Germline V lookup: CDR1 MDHEN, CDR2 SYDVKM. The CDR3 is made up of 15 amino acids. V trimming: 6 bases; J trimming: 3 bases; junction bases outside the gene matches: 3. The CDR3 DNA reads as TGTGCCAGCAGCTTGGGACTAGCGGGAGAAGAGACCCAGTACTTC. Amino acids: CASSLGLAGEETQYF.

This clone appeared once. The chain carries TRBV6-7 and TRBJ2-7, with 8 bases identical to TRBD1. TRBV6-7 is marked as an open reading frame, function uncertain. The CDR3 spans 16 residues. V lost 2 bases, J lost 2 bases, and 8 bases stayed unmatched. Here the CDR3 reads CASSYGQGHFTYEQYF. Written as DNA, the CDR3 is TGTGCCAGCAGTTACGGACAGGGCCATTTTACCTACGAGCAGTACTTC.

The chain employs TRBV5-1 and TRBJ1-1; tentatively, D is TRBD1 (5 bases). Germline V CDR1 and CDR2: SGHRS, YFSETQ. V was clipped by 1 base and J by 7 bases, with 14 bases between them. The CDR3 is made up of 14 amino acids. In nucleotides, the CDR3 is TGCGCCAGCAGCTTGAATGGTGACAGAGATGAAGCTTTCTTT. It is translated as CASSLNGDRDEAFF.

The table lists this clone with a count of one. This sequence joins TRBV28 and TRBJ1-5; 10 positions match TRBD1. The CDR3 consists of 17 residues. Losses at the gene ends were 6 bases for V and 1 base for J; bases not matched to a gene: 9. The germline V gene encodes CDR1 MDHEN and CDR2 SYDVKM. CDR3 residues: CASRPGQGRRSNQPQHF. Written as DNA, the CDR3 is TGTGCCAGCAGGCCGGGACAGGGGAGAAGGAGCAATCAGCCCCAGCATTTT.

The gene calls are TRBV9 and TRBJ2-1, with D maybe TRBD2 (6 bases). The CDR3 contains 15 residues. Per germline, CDR1 SGDLS and CDR2 YYNGEE. V was clipped by 2 bases and J by 5 bases, with 14 bases between them. DNA of the CDR3: TGTGCCAGCAGCGTGGGGAGGAGGGAGGACAATGAGCAGTTCTTC. Its translation is CASSVGRREDNEQFF.

The chain joins TRBV7-2 to TRBJ2-2, with 8 bases fitting TRBD2. CDR3 length equals 15 residues. Germline lookup yields CDR1 SGHTA and CDR2 FQGNSA. V trimming: 1 base; J trimming: 7 bases; junction bases outside the gene matches: 5. The CDR3: CASSLDSGTIGELFF. The CDR3 DNA follows: TGTGCCAGCAGCTTAGATAGCGGGACGATCGGGGAGCTGTTTTTT.

The chain links TRBV27 to TRBJ2-1, with 11 positions matching TRBD2. Per the germline V gene, CDR1 is MNHEY and CDR2 is SMNVEV (reference sequence). The CDR3 has 14 residues. Trimming took 6 bases from V and 4 from J; bases not matched to a gene: 2. CDR3 region: CASSRLAGYNEQFF. CDR3 DNA sequence: TGTGCCAGCAGCCGACTAGCGGGGTACAATGAGCAGTTCTTC.

This clone was detected a few times. V gene TRBV30 combines with J gene TRBJ2-6; D tentatively fits TRBD1 or TRBD2 (6 bases each). Trimming removed 2 bases from V and 2 bases from J, with 10 bases in between. The CDR3 sequence is 15 residues long. The germline CDR1 and CDR2 sequences are GTSNPN and SVGIG (reference sequence). CDR3 nucleotide sequence: TGTGCCTGGAGTAGGGGGGCGGCTGGGGCCAACGTCCTGACTTTC. Its translation is CAWSRGAAGANVLTF.

The chain links TRBV5-6 to TRBJ1-2; D remains unclear. The CDR3 runs to 18 residues. In germline, CDR1 is SGHDT, CDR2 YYEEEE. The V end was cut by 1 base, the J end by 0 bases, with 19 bases between. CDR3 in amino acids: CASSLSGVRVGANYGYTF. CDR3 sequence (DNA): TGTGCCAGCAGCTTGTCCGGGGTCCGCGTTGGGGCTAACTATGGCTACACCTTC.

The V gene is TRBV7-2, the J gene TRBJ1-4; D may be TRBD1 (6 bases). This CDR3 spans 16 amino acids. The V gene lost 1 base and the J gene lost 7 bases, with 16 bases spanning the gap. Germline V lookup: CDR1 SGHTA, CDR2 FQGNSA. CDR3 bases: TGTGCCAGCAGCTTAGTAACAGGGCAGAGGACTGAAAAACTGTTTTTT. It codes for CASSLVTGQRTEKLFF.

The chain carries TRBV7-9 and TRBJ2-1, with TRBD2 as a possible D gene (5 bases). The CDR3 spans 13 residues. Trimming took 3 bases from V and 10 from J, leaving 13 bases between them. Germline CDR1 SEHNR, CDR2 FQNEAQ (reference sequence). This CDR3 reads CASSFRLASEQFF. The CDR3 nucleotides read TGTGCCAGCAGCTTCAGGCTAGCAAGCGAGCAGTTCTTC.

The V call is TRBV6-4, the J call TRBJ2-7; D unclear. The ends were cut back, 5 bases at V and 0 bases at J, with 11 bases in the middle. The germline V gene encodes CDR1 MRHNA and CDR2 SNTAGT. This CDR3 has 14 residues. This CDR3 reads CASSREANSYEQYF. The CDR3 nucleotides are TGTGCCAGCAGTCGAGAGGCGAACTCCTACGAGCAGTACTTC.

The rearrangement joins TRBV2 to TRBJ2-3; 7 positions agree with TRBD1. This CDR3 is 14 amino acids long. CDR1 is SNHLY and CDR2 is FYNNEI in the germline V gene. The J segment lost 5 bases and the V segment lost 2 bases, leaving 4 bases of the junction unmatched. The CDR3 DNA follows: TGTGCCAGCAGTGAAAGGGGGCGGGTAGATACGCAGTATTTT. As protein: CASSERGRVDTQYF. The full variable domain, completed using reference TRBV2 and TRBJ2-3, is EPEVTQTPSHQVTQMGQEVILRCVPISNHLYFYWYRQILGQKVEFLVSFYNNEISEKSEIFDDQFSVERPDGSNFTLKIRSTKLEDSAMYFCASSERGRVDTQYFGPGTRLTVL.

This chain links TRBV29-1 with TRBJ2-2; D perhaps matches TRBD2 (5 bases). The CDR3 is 13 amino acids. From germline, CDR1 is SQVTM and CDR2 ANQGSEA. Trimming cost V 8 bases and J 3 bases, with 13 bases left between them. In nucleotides, the CDR3 is TGCAGCAGCGGAAGGCAAGACACCGGGGAGCTGTTTTTT. Its translation: CSSGRQDTGELFF.

The sample holds one count of this clone. The V call is TRBV27, the J call TRBJ1-6, with D perhaps matching TRBD1 (5 bases). The CDR3 covers 16 residues. Germline V gene data show CDR1 as MNHEY and CDR2 as SMNVEV (reference sequence). V lost 6 bases, J lost 6 bases, and 18 bases lay in between. This CDR3 reads CASRRGLLELNSPLHF. The CDR3 DNA reads as TGTGCCAGCAGGCGGGGACTTTTAGAGCTTAATTCACCCCTCCACTTT.

This clone came up once. The genes are TRBV7-2 and TRBJ2-2, with 9 bases that match TRBD1. The V segment lost 2 bases and the J segment 5 bases; nucleotides outside the gene matches: 9. CDR1 SGHTA and CDR2 FQGNSA come from the germline V gene. CDR3 length: 17 residues. The CDR3 reads CASSLRPGQGLTGELFF. The CDR3 DNA reads as TGTGCCAGCAGCTTACGTCCCGGACAGGGGTTGACCGGGGAGCTGTTTTTT.

The chain recombines TRBV10-3 with TRBJ2-5; the match to TRBD1 covers 7 bases. Looked up from germline, CDR1 is ENHRY and CDR2 is SYGVKD. With V trimmed by 8 bases and J by 3 bases, 12 bases remained unmatched. CDR3 length: 15 amino acids. The CDR3 region is CAIGWGTGAKETQYF. DNA of the CDR3: TGTGCCATCGGATGGGGCACAGGGGCCAAAGAGACCCAGTACTTC.

The chain has TRBV28 and TRBJ1-2, with 11 bases lining up with TRBD1. The CDR3 is 14 residues long. The V gene end was trimmed by 6 bases and the J gene end by 6 bases; junction bases not matched to a gene: 6. Germline V lookup: CDR1 MDHEN, CDR2 SYDVKM. The CDR3 DNA is TGTGCCAGCAGAGGACAGGGGGCGCGTGATGGCTACACCTTC. This translates into CASRGQGARDGYTF.

The chain couples TRBV7-2 to TRBJ2-3, with TRBD2 matching over 10 bases. There are 17 residues in the CDR3. Trimming took 2 bases from V and 2 from J; bases not matched to a gene: 7. From germline, CDR1 is SGHTA and CDR2 FQGNSA. CDR3 residues: CASSLWSTSGFTDTQYF. CDR3 in DNA: TGTGCCAGCAGCTTATGGTCGACTAGCGGGTTCACAGATACGCAGTATTTT.

The chain recombines TRBV10-3 with TRBJ2-7; 7 bases are shared with TRBD1. J was trimmed by 6 bases and V by 4 bases; bases with no gene match: 3. In germline, CDR1 is ENHRY, CDR2 SYGVKD. The CDR3 length is 12 residues. The CDR3 DNA is TGTGCCATCAGTGGACAGGGTTTCGAGCAGTACTTC. Protein: CAISGQGFEQYF.

The chain joins TRBV2 to TRBJ1-1; D remains ambiguous. The germline V gene encodes CDR1 SNHLY and CDR2 FYNNEI. The CDR3 contains 12 residues. Deletions cut 4 bases from V and 7 bases from J, with 10 bases between. Here the CDR3 reads CASSGAGIEAFF. DNA for the CDR3: TGTGCCAGCAGTGGGGCCGGGATTGAAGCTTTCTTT. Using reference TRBV2 and TRBJ1-1 for the parts outside the CDR3, the full variable domain is EPEVTQTPSHQVTQMGQEVILRCVPISNHLYFYWYRQILGQKVEFLVSFYNNEISEKSEIFDDQFSVERPDGSNFTLKIRSTKLEDSAMYFCASSGAGIEAFFGQGTRLTVV.

The chain couples TRBV23-1 to TRBJ1-4; D is unclear. TRBV23-1 is placed among ORFs of uncertain function. V shed 8 bases and J shed 5 bases, with 12 bases lying between them. The CDR3 consists of 13 residues. The CDR3 DNA reads TGCGCCAGCCTCCCGGACGGGAATGAAAAACTGTTTTTT. Encoded protein: CASLPDGNEKLFF.